This is a list of T cell receptor beta chains from one sample in a study of CD8 T cells in Susac syndrome. TCRdb reanalysed the immunoSEQ multiplex PCR reads using MiXCR and keeps one entry per CDR3 protein. This table has 200,000 to 250,000 distinct CDR3 sequences, about 93% appearing once. Sequenced input: CD8+ T cells from PBMCs. The receptors here all came from a human donor with multiple sclerosis. CDR3s include the opening cysteine and the closing phenylalanine or tryptophan. The D gene is left open where the match is weak. Clone size appears in some rows only: once, few, many, or a class for an expanded clone.

TRBV7-9	TRBD1	TRBJ2-5	NA	TGTGCCAGCAGCTTGAAGGGGGCTTGGGGGGAGACCCAGTACTTC	CASSLKGAWGETQYF
TRBV6-5	TRBD1	TRBJ1-1	NA	TGTGCCAGCAGTTATCAGGGGGTAGTGACTGAAGCTTTCTTT	CASSYQGVVTEAFF
TRBV4-1	NA	TRBJ1-1	NA	TGCGCCAGCAGCCAAGGGCGCCCGGGGCAAAACACTGAAGCTTTCTTT	CASSQGRPGQNTEAFF
TRBV18	NA	TRBJ1-5	NA	TGTGCCAGCTCACTTCTGGGGTTGGAACAGCCCCAGCATTTT	CASSLLGLEQPQHF
TRBV13	NA	TRBJ1-3	few	TGTGCCAGCAGCTTAGGAGCAGGGGAGAGAAACACCATATATTTT	CASSLGAGERNTIYF
TRBV3-1	NA	TRBJ2-7	NA	TGTGCCAGCAGCCCCGGGACTCCTGCCGAGCAGTACTTC	CASSPGTPAEQYF
TRBV29-1	NA	TRBJ2-2	NA	TGCAGCGTTGAGAGGGCGGGCTCGAACACCGGGGAGCTGTTTTTT	CSVERAGSNTGELFF
TRBV19	NA	TRBJ1-5	NA	TGTGCCAGTAGTATATGGCCAGCAAATCAGCCCCAGCATTTT	CASSIWPANQPQHF
TRBV28	NA	TRBJ2-5	few	TGTGCCAGCAGTTCCACTCAAGAGACCCAGTACTTC	CASSSTQETQYF
TRBV9	NA	TRBJ1-5	NA	TGTGCCAGCAGCCAGGGAGGGTCGGATATTCAGCCCCAGCATTTT	CASSQGGSDIQPQHF
TRBV27	NA	TRBJ1-1	NA	TGTGCCAGCAGTCAAGGGGGACTTGAAGCTTTCTTT	CASSQGGLEAFF
TRBV2	NA	TRBJ1-1	NA	TGTGCCAGCAGGACGGTGAACACTGAAGCTTTCTTT	CASRTVNTEAFF
TRBV4-1	NA	TRBJ2-7	NA	TGCGCCAGCAGCCAAGATAAGGGCAGGATCTACGAGCAGTACTTC	CASSQDKGRIYEQYF
TRBV19	NA	TRBJ1-4	NA	TGTGCCAGTAGTCTGGGCCAGAAGGTGTTTTTT	CASSLGQKVFF
TRBV5-6	TRBD1	TRBJ2-1	NA	TGTGCCAGCAGCTGGGACAGGAACCGCAATGAGCAGTTCTTC	CASSWDRNRNEQFF
TRBV30	NA	TRBJ2-7	NA	TGTGCCCATGGGGGGCAGAAAGCCTACGAGCAGTACTTC	CAHGGQKAYEQYF
TRBV7-9	NA	TRBJ2-7	NA	TGTGCCAGCAGAGGGCCAGTGGCCTACGAGCAGTACTTC	CASRGPVAYEQYF
TRBV10-2	TRBD1	TRBJ1-6	NA	TGCGCCAGCAGTGAGTCTGACAGGGTCAGGATTGATTCACCCCTCCACTTT	CASSESDRVRIDSPLHF
TRBV30	NA	TRBJ2-1	NA	TGTGCCTGGAGTGCGGGGGACTGGATGTTCTTC	CAWSAGDWMFF
TRBV6-5	TRBD2	TRBJ2-5	once	TGTGCCAGCATCGGACTAGCGGGCTTCCAAGAGACCCAGTACTTC	CASIGLAGFQETQYF
TRBV2	NA	TRBJ1-1	NA	TGTGCCAGCGTGGCAGGGAACACTGAAGCTTTCTTT	CASVAGNTEAFF
TRBV3-1	TRBD1	TRBJ2-7	NA	TGTGCCAGCAGCCGCCGGGCAGGGGGCAGCTACGAGCAGTACTTC	CASSRRAGGSYEQYF
TRBV9	TRBD2	TRBJ2-5	NA	TGTGCCAGCAGCGTCATCGGGAGGGTCGGGGAGACCCAGTACTTC	CASSVIGRVGETQYF
TRBV21-1	NA	TRBJ1-1	NA	TGTGCCAGCAGCAAAGGAAGAGGGCAGAGGGCTTTCTTT	CASSKGRGQRAFF
TRBV5-6	TRBD1	TRBJ2-7	NA	TGTGCCAGCAGCTTGGCCCAGGGGGCCTACGAGCAGTACTTC	CASSLAQGAYEQYF
TRBV9	NA	TRBJ1-1	NA	TGTGCCAGCAGCGTCGGGAAGGGGCGAGGATACACTGAAGCTTTCTTT	CASSVGKGRGYTEAFF
TRBV24-1	NA	TRBJ2-2	NA	TGTGCCACCAGTGATTTTCTGGCCATAAACACCGGGGAGCTGTTTTTT	CATSDFLAINTGELFF
TRBV7-6	TRBD2	TRBJ2-7	once	TGTGCCAGCAGCCCCGGGACTAGGCCCTACGAGCAGTACTTC	CASSPGTRPYEQYF
TRBV13	TRBD1	TRBJ1-2	NA	TGTGCCAGCAGCTTAGGGACAGGGCTCTATGGCTACACCTTC	CASSLGTGLYGYTF
TRBV11-2	NA	TRBJ1-1	NA	TGTGCCAGCAGCCCTCCGGGGCCTACGACGGCCTCGAACACTGAAGCTTTCTTT	CASSPPGPTTASNTEAFF
TRBV30	NA	TRBJ1-4	NA	TGTGCCTGGAGTGTACAAGGAATCATATCAACTAATGAAAAACTGTTTTTT	CAWSVQGIISTNEKLFF
TRBV5-1	NA	TRBJ2-5	NA	TGCGCCAGCAGAAGGGAAGAGACCCAGTACTTC	CASRREETQYF
TRBV19	TRBD2	TRBJ2-3	NA	TGTGCCAGTAGTATAGGGAGCGGGGGCCCCGCAGATACGCAGTATTTT	CASSIGSGGPADTQYF
TRBV4-1	NA	TRBJ2-7	NA	TGCGCCAGCAGCCAAGGAGGGGACTGGACCTACGAGCAGTACTTC	CASSQGGDWTYEQYF
TRBV4-3	NA	TRBJ1-1	NA	TGCGCCAGCAGCCAAGTAACGCCCGCACTGGGCACTGAAGCTTTCTTT	CASSQVTPALGTEAFF
TRBV6-5	NA	TRBJ1-5	once	TGTGCCAGCAGAACGCCGGGCTGGCCCCAGCATTTT	CASRTPGWPQHF
TRBV24-1	NA	TRBJ1-2	NA	TGTGCCACCCGCCCGCAGAGGGAAGTTGGCTACACCTTC	CATRPQREVGYTF
TRBV5-1	NA	TRBJ1-2	once	TGCGCCAGCAGCTTGTCCGGGTCACCGGGACAAGGGCACAACTATGGCTACACCTTC	CASSLSGSPGQGHNYGYTF
TRBV4-3	TRBD1	TRBJ1-4	NA	TGCGCCAGCAGCCAAGACAGGGGGCCGGGTGAAAAACTGCTTTTT	CASSQDRGPGEKLLF
TRBV5-1	TRBD1	TRBJ1-1	NA	TGCGCCAGCAGCCTAACGGGACAGGGGGCAACTGAAGCTTTCTTT	CASSLTGQGATEAFF
TRBV12-3/TRBV12-4	TRBD1	TRBJ2-7	NA	TGTGCCAGCAGTCATCGGACAGGGAGTCGCAGATCCGACGAGCAGTACTTC	CASSHRTGSRRSDEQYF
TRBV7-8	NA	TRBJ1-5	NA	TGTGCCAGCAGCTTAGCCGGGACCCATCAGCCCCAGCATTTT	CASSLAGTHQPQHF
TRBV9	TRBD2	TRBJ2-1	NA	TGTGCCAGCAGCGTAGTGACTAGCGGGAGGGAAAACAATGAGCAGTTCTTC	CASSVVTSGRENNEQFF
TRBV27	NA	TRBJ2-3	NA	TGTGCCAGCAGTTTGTGGTCGGCTAGCACAGATACGCAGTATTTT	CASSLWSASTDTQYF
TRBV20-1	TRBD2	TRBJ2-3	NA	TGCAGTGCCAAGCGGGAGTTGAGAGATACGCAGTATTTT	CSAKRELRDTQYF
TRBV4-1	NA	TRBJ2-1	once	TGCGCCAGCAGCCATAGCCTAGCTGATTACAATGAGCAGTTCTTC	CASSHSLADYNEQFF
TRBV12-3/TRBV12-4	NA	TRBJ1-4	NA	TGTGCCAGCAGTTTCACACAGGGTAGTGAAAAACTGTTTTTT	CASSFTQGSEKLFF
TRBV30	NA	TRBJ2-7	once	TGTGCCTGGAGTGGAGACTACGAGCAGTACTTC	CAWSGDYEQYF
TRBV27	NA	TRBJ2-1	NA	TGTGCCAGCAGTTTGCAGCGACCGAGCTCCTACAATGAGCAGTTCTTC	CASSLQRPSSYNEQFF
TRBV7-9	NA	TRBJ1-1	NA	TGTGCCAGCAGCACTGTCACAGGGCTAGCTGAAGCTTTCTTT	CASSTVTGLAEAFF
TRBV19	NA	TRBJ2-3	few	TGTGCCAGTAGTGGGGCTAGCACAGATACGCAGTATTTT	CASSGASTDTQYF
TRBV15	TRBD1	TRBJ2-2	NA	TGTGCCACCAGCGCAGACAGGGAAGCCGGGGAGCTGTTTTTT	CATSADREAGELFF
TRBV28	TRBD1	TRBJ1-1	NA	TGTGCCAGCAGTTTCAGGGGGGCCACTGAAGCTTTCTTT	CASSFRGATEAFF
TRBV19	NA	TRBJ1-1	once	TGTGCCAGTTCGGGAGGAGCTACCACTGAAGCTTTCTTT	CASSGGATTEAFF
TRBV4-2	NA	TRBJ2-2	NA	TGTGCCAGCAGCCAGGGGGGGCCTGGCGGGGAGCTGTTTTTT	CASSQGGPGGELFF
TRBV27	NA	TRBJ2-7	NA	TGTGCCAGCAGTCCATCACGTCCAGGGGGGGTTGGTGAGCAGTACTTC	CASSPSRPGGVGEQYF
TRBV27	NA	TRBJ2-3	few	TGTGCCAGCAGTTTGGTGCGGGGTACAGATACGCAGTATTTT	CASSLVRGTDTQYF
TRBV5-6	NA	TRBJ1-2	few	TGTGCCAGCAGTTTGGGCAGGGACTATGGCTACACCTTC	CASSLGRDYGYTF
TRBV5-1	NA	TRBJ2-7	NA	TGCGCCAGCAGCTTGGCTGGGACCGTCTACGAGCAGTACTTC	CASSLAGTVYEQYF